This TCR beta chain was identified in a study of T cell responses to AZD1222 COVID-19 vaccine. Assay: immunoSEQ multiplex PCR; the TCRdb copy retains only in-frame clones and omits some. The sample gives 69,000 or so clones, around nine tenths of which show up once; approximately 1.2% is in the top ten. The CDR3 extends over 14 amino acids. Per the germline V gene, CDR1 is SEHNR and CDR2 is FQNEAQ (reference sequence). V lost 3 bases and J 6 bases, leaving 11 bases between the germline ends. This clone was counted once. This sample comprised peripheral blood, obtained 28 days after the second AZD1222 dose. The V gene is TRBV7-9, the J gene TRBJ2-2, with a possible D match to TRBD2 (6 bases). This clonotype originated in an adult who received the AZD1222 COVID-19 vaccine. The CDR3 DNA is TGTGCCAGCAGCTTGGCTGGGAGGTCCGGGGAGCTGTTTTTT. Residues: CASSLAGRSGELFF.